Listed here are 19 T cell receptor beta chains from one sample, sequenced in a study of CD8 T cells in ankylosing spondylitis. TCRdb re-called the 5' RACE reads through MiXCR, storing one row per CDR3 protein. This table has under 200,000 distinct CDR3 sequences, 13% appearing once. Sequenced: blood, either unsorted or a sorted T cell fraction (not recorded which). Receptors originate from a female donor with ankylosing spondylitis or in good health (not recorded which).

A word on this clonotype: The junction departs from the called germline gene at one end, perhaps through a read error. This rearrangement joins TRBV5-1 to TRBJ2-3; perhaps TRBD2 as D (6 bases). The CDR3 consists of 16 residues. Germline V gene lookup returns CDR1 SGHRS and CDR2 YFSETQ. CDR3 sequence: CAGSAGRLAFADTQYF. DNA of the CDR3: TGCGCCGGCAGCGCCGGACGGCTAGCGTTCGCAGATACGCAGTATTTT.

Many counts were recorded for this clonotype. The V call is TRBV6-1, the J call TRBJ1-6; no firm D call. Germline assignment: CDR1 MNHNS and CDR2 SASEGT. The CDR3 has 15 amino acids. V was cut by 4 bases and J by 5 bases, with 12 bases left in between. CDR3 sequence reads: CASSAGLPNNSPLHF. In DNA form, the CDR3 reads TGTGCCAGCAGTGCCGGGCTTCCAAATAATTCACCCCTCCACTTT.

This clonotype appeared many times. The chain links TRBV6-2 or TRBV6-3 to TRBJ2-7; D remains unclear. Germline V gives CDR1 MNHEY, CDR2 SVGEGT. The CDR3 runs 13 residues. V was cut by 0 bases and J by 3 bases, with 6 bases left in between. The CDR3 is CASSYSTHYEQYF. CDR3 nucleotides: TGTGCCAGCAGTTACTCGACCCACTACGAGCAGTACTTC.

Comments on this clonotype: A much larger clone lies one base from this, so it may be a read error. The V and J genes are TRBV12-3 or TRBV12-4 and TRBJ2-3; D is possibly TRBD2 (6 bases). The CDR3 length is 14 residues. CDR3 sequence reads: CASSYSGSTDTLYF. For the CDR3, the DNA is TGTGCCAGCAGTTATAGCGGCAGCACAGATACGCTGTATTTT.

The chain recombines TRBV5-1 with TRBJ2-7, with TRBD1 matching over 12 bases. Germline trimming cut 0 bases from V and 4 bases from J; bases unmatched to any gene: 11. There are 18 residues in the CDR3. Looked up from germline, CDR1 is SGHRS and CDR2 is YFSETQ. The CDR3 DNA reads TGCGCCAGCAGCTTGGCCCCGGGGACAGGGGGCTTGCAATACGAGCAGTACTTC. This encodes CASSLAPGTGGLQYEQYF.

This clonotype was recorded many times. The rearrangement uses TRBV7-2 and TRBJ1-3, with D maybe TRBD1 (5 bases). This CDR3 spans 15 amino acids. The germline V and J ends were trimmed by 5 bases and 0 bases, with 11 bases remaining between them. CDR1 and CDR2 from the germline V gene are SGHTA and FQGNSA. The CDR3: CASSPQTASGNTIYF. CDR3 sequence (DNA): TGTGCCAGCAGCCCCCAGACAGCCTCTGGAAACACCATATATTTT.

This clonotype has only a few counts. V and J are TRBV19 and TRBJ2-7; possible D gene TRBD1, 6 bases. Trimming took off 6 bases at V and 4 bases at J, with 16 bases between the two ends. CDR1 LNHDA and CDR2 SQIVND come from the germline V gene (reference sequence). The CDR3 has 14 amino acids. The CDR3 protein is CASRTPGTKYEQYF. The CDR3 DNA sequence: TGTGCCAGTAGGACACCCGGGACAAAGTACGAGCAGTACTTC.

This clonotype was counted many times. The genes are TRBV11-2 and TRBJ2-5, with D possibly being TRBD2 (6 bases). Germline assignment: CDR1 SGHAT and CDR2 FQNNGV. The V and J ends lost 4 bases and 4 bases respectively, with 19 bases between them. The CDR3 loop spans 16 amino acids. The CDR3 region is CASSSLMGGRRETQYF. DNA of the CDR3: TGTGCCAGCAGCTCTTTAATGGGGGGTCGGCGAGAGACCCAGTACTTC.

The CDR3 here is CASTILAPGETQYF. The CDR3 DNA is TGTGCCAGCACCATTCTAGCACCGGGGGAGACCCAGTACTTC. This chain links TRBV5-5 with TRBJ2-5, with a tentative D call TRBD2 (5 bases). Per germline, CDR1 SGHKS and CDR2 YYEKEE (reference sequence). The germline V and J ends were trimmed by 6 bases and 5 bases, with 17 bases remaining between them. CDR3 length equals 14 residues.

This clonotype was detected ten times or more. The chain recombines TRBV12-3 or TRBV12-4 with TRBJ2-5; weak D call: TRBD1 (5 bases). The V gene lost 5 bases and the J gene lost 7 bases, with 11 bases spanning the gap. This CDR3 comprises 12 residues. This CDR3 is CASSPDSPTQYF. DNA of the CDR3: TGTGCCAGCAGTCCCGACAGTCCGACCCAGTACTTC.

This clonotype has at least ten counts. The V and J genes are TRBV6-2 or TRBV6-3 and TRBJ2-1; a weak D match, TRBD2 (5 bases). V shed 7 bases and J shed 10 bases, with 20 bases lying between them. This CDR3 is built from 14 residues. CDR1 and CDR2 from the germline V gene are MNHEY and SVGEGT. The CDR3 loop reads CASILSGGQTEQFF. The CDR3 DNA sequence: TGTGCCAGCATCCTATCCGGAGGCCAAACGGAGCAGTTCTTC.

This clonotype has at least ten counts. This sequence joins TRBV7-3 and TRBJ2-3, with D possibly matching TRBD2 (6 bases). Germline V gene lookup returns CDR1 SGHTA and CDR2 FQGTGA. The V gene lost 2 bases and the J gene lost 4 bases, with 10 bases spanning the gap. The CDR3 consists of 14 residues. CDR3 nucleotide sequence: TGTGCCAGCAGCTTAGGAGGGGCAGCAGATACGCAGTATTTT. Protein sequence: CASSLGGAADTQYF.

As for this clonotype: This may be a read error, as it is one base from a much larger clone. V is TRBV7-9 and J is TRBJ1-5, with D tentatively TRBD1 (5 bases). Germline assignment: CDR1 SEHNR and CDR2 FQNEAQ (reference sequence). The CDR3 runs to 15 residues. CDR3 residues: CANSLSRGEFQPQHF. The CDR3 coding sequence is TGTGCCAACAGCTTATCTCGGGGGGAATTTCAGCCCCAGCATTTT.

This clonotype was recorded at least ten times. The J gene is TRBJ2-7, the V gene TRBV6-2 or TRBV6-3; possibly TRBD1 for D (6 bases). Germline V gives CDR1 MNHEY, CDR2 SVGEGT. The CDR3 totals 13 residues. Trimming pared 10 bases from V and 5 bases from J, leaving 18 bases between. CDR3 sequence: CATIRTVSHEQYF. The CDR3 coding sequence is TGTGCCACCATTCGGACAGTATCCCACGAGCAGTACTTC.

This clonotype appeared a few times. The rearrangement joins TRBV9 to TRBJ2-4; unclear D gene. Germline V lookup: CDR1 SGDLS, CDR2 YYNGEE. CDR3 length: 14 residues. With 4 bases removed from V and 0 bases from J, the gap between germline ends came to 8 bases. CDR3 in amino acids: CASSRTLAKNIQYF. CDR3 nucleotides: TGTGCCAGCAGCCGGACCTTAGCCAAAAACATTCAGTACTTC. Full variable domain (rest looked up from reference TRBV9 and TRBJ2-4): DSGVTQTPKHLITATGQRVTLRCSPRSGDLSVYWYQQSLDQGLQFLIQYYNGEERAKGNILERFSAQQFPDLHSELNLSSLELGDSALYFCASSRTLAKNIQYFGAGTRLSVL.

This clonotype was detected ten times or more. This chain links TRBV12-3 or TRBV12-4 with TRBJ2-2; the D gene is possibly TRBD1 (5 bases). The CDR3 consists of 15 residues. The ends were cut back, 3 bases at V and 8 bases at J, with 16 bases in the middle. Here the CDR3 reads CASSLVGSGAGELFF. CDR3 DNA sequence: TGTGCCAGCAGTTTGGTGGGATCTGGGGCGGGGGAGCTGTTTTTT.

This clonotype was seen ten or more times. This sequence joins TRBV6-5 and TRBJ1-1, with D perhaps TRBD1 (5 bases). V was cut by 4 bases and J by 7 bases, with 16 bases left in between. The CDR3 is 14 residues long. The germline V gene encodes CDR1 MNHEY and CDR2 SVGAGI. CDR3 protein: CASSSPSRQFEAFF. The DNA of the CDR3 is TGTGCCAGCAGTTCGCCCAGTAGACAGTTTGAAGCTTTCTTT.

This clonotype was seen many times. The chain has TRBV9 and TRBJ2-1; D unclear. This CDR3 comprises 14 residues. CDR1 is SGDLS and CDR2 is YYNGEE in the germline V gene. Between the trimmed V and J ends, which lost 2 bases and 3 bases, there was a span of 9 bases. CDR3 bases: TGTGCCAGCAGCGTGACTGTGAGCTACAATGAGCAGTTCTTC. It yields the protein CASSVTVSYNEQFF.

This clonotype was counted ten times or more. This sequence joins TRBV20-1 and TRBJ1-6; 10 positions match TRBD1. The CDR3 is 14 residues long. CDR1 is DFQATT and CDR2 is SNEGSKA in the germline V gene (reference sequence). The trim removed 4 bases at V and 7 bases at J, leaving 4 bases unmatched. The CDR3 reads CSATPGQGNSPLHF. The CDR3 coding sequence is TGCAGTGCTACGCCGGGACAGGGGAATTCACCCCTCCACTTT.